Described below is a single TCR beta chain sequence and its context. Its antigen remains unknown. The sample has other DNA sequences that encode this CDR3 too. The sample originates from a study of T cell responses to AZD1222 COVID-19 vaccine. General observations from the study: Clonal diversity may have been underestimated, and the donors were mostly white British, with more females than males. Baseline serology detected seropositivity in only six AZD1222 recipients. Two AZD1222 doses significantly raised spike-specific TCR breadth and depth over controls.

Repertoires were generated with immunoSEQ multiplex PCR, while TCRdb's copy carries only in-frame clones and drops some. The sample lists 120,000 to 150,000 clones; about 86% were seen once. The receptor comes from an adult in good health. Here the sequenced sample was peripheral blood, taken on day 0 of AZD1222 vaccination.

The CDR3: CASSFGGSNQPQHF. CDR3 nucleotides: TGTGCCAGCAGTTTCGGGGGTAGCAATCAGCCCCAGCATTTT. The genes are TRBV27 and TRBJ1-5, with a possible D match to TRBD1 (5 bases). CDR3 length: 14 residues. V shed 3 bases and J shed 0 bases, with 6 bases lying between them. The germline gives CDR1 MNHEY, CDR2 SMNVEV (reference sequence).